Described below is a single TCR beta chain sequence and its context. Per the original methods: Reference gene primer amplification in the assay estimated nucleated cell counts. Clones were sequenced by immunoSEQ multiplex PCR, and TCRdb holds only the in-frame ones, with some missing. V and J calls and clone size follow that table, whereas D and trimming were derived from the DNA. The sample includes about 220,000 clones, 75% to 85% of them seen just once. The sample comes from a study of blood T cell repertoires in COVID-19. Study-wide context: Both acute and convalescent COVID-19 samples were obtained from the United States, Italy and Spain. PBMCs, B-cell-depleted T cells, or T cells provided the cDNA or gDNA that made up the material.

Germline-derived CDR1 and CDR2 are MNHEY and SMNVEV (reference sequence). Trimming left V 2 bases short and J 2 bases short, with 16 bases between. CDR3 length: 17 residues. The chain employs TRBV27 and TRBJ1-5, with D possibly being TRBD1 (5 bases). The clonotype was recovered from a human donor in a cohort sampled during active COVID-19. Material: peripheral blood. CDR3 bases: TGTGCCAGCAGTTTAGCACAGGCAAATGGGGGCAATCAGCCCCAGCATTTT. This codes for CASSLAQANGGNQPQHF.